This T cell receptor beta chain is drawn from a study of blood T cell repertoires in COVID-19. At the level of the study: Sites across the United States, Italy and Spain contributed samples from acute and convalescent COVID-19. PBMCs, B-cell-depleted T cells, or T cells were the source of the cDNA or gDNA that made up the material.

Source study methods: Researchers report that nucleated cell counts were estimated from reference gene primer amplification. TCRdb's table, derived via immunoSEQ multiplex PCR, lists solely in-frame clones and lacks some. For V, J and clone size, that table is used; D and trimming come from the DNA. The sample lists 300,000 or so clones, approximately 86% occurring once. The CDR3 runs to 13 residues. V was trimmed by 6 bases and J by 8 bases, leaving 14 bases between them. Germline V lookup: CDR1 SGHAT, CDR2 FQDESV (reference sequence). The source material was peripheral blood. The clonotype comes from a man between 65 and 80 years old with acute or convalescent COVID-19. This chain connects TRBV11-1 to TRBJ2-1, with a tentative D call TRBD1 (6 bases). The CDR3 nucleotides read TGTGCCAGCAGGATACAGGGAGTCCATGAGCAGTTCTTC. Protein: CASRIQGVHEQFF.